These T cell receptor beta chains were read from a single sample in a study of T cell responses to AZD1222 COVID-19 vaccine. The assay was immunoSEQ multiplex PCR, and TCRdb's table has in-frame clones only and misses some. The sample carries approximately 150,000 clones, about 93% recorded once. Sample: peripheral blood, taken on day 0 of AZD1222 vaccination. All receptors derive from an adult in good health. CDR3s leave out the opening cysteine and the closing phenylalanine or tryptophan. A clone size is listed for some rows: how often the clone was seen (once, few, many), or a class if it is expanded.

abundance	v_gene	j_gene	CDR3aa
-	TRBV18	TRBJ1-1	ASSPLRWRSNTEAF
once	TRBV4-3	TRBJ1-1	ASSLFLGDTEAF
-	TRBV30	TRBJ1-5	AWSVGSNQPQH
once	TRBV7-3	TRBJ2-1	ASSLASSSYNEQF
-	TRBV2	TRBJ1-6	ASSGNNSPLH
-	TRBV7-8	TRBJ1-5	ASSARPGPNQPQH
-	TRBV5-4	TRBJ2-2	ASSLRGVNTGELF
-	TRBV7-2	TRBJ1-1	ASSFFLGGGGAEAF
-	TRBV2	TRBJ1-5	ASSAGQAMPQH
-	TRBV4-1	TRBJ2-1	ASSQVGTSGNDEQF
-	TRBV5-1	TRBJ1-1	ASSLNAGLNTEAF
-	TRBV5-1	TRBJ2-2	ASSLLGGQVVGELF
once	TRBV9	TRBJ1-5	ASSAGWQQNQPQH
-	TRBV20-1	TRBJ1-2	SARLGDGYT
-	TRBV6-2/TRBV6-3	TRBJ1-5	ASSYSSGEDQPQH
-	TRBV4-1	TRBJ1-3	ASSQEAGTGSSFGRNTIY